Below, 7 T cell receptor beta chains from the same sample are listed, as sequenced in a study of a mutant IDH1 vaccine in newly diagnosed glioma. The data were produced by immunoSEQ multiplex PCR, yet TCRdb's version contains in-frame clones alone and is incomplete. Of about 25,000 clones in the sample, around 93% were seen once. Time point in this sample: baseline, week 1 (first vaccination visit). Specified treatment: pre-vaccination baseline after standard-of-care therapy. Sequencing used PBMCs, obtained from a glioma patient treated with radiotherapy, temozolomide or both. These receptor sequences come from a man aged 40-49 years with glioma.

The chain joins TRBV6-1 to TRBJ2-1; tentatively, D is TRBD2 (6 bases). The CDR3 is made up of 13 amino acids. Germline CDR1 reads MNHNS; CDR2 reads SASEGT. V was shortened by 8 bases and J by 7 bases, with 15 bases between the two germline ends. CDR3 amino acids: CASRDSPFNEQFF. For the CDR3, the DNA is TGTGCCAGCCGGGACTCACCCTTTAATGAGCAGTTCTTC.

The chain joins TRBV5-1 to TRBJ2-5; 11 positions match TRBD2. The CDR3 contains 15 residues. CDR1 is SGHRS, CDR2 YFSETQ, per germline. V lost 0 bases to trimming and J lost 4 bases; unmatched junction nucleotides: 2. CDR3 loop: CASSLVLAGGETQYF. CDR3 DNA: TGCGCCAGCAGCTTGGTTCTAGCGGGAGGAGAGACCCAGTACTTC.

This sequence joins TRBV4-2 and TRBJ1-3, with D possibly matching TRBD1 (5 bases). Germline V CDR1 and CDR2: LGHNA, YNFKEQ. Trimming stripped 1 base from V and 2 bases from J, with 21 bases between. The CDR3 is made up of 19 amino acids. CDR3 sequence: CASSQVPEGIGFPGNTIYF. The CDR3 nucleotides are TGTGCCAGCAGCCAAGTTCCTGAGGGGATCGGCTTTCCTGGAAACACCATATATTTT.

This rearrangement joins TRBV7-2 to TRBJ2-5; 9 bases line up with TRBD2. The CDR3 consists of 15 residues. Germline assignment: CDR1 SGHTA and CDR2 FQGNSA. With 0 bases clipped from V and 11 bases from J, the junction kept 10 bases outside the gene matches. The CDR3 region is CASSLASGVAGEQYF. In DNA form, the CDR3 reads TGTGCCAGCAGCTTAGCAAGTGGAGTAGCGGGGGAACAGTACTTC.

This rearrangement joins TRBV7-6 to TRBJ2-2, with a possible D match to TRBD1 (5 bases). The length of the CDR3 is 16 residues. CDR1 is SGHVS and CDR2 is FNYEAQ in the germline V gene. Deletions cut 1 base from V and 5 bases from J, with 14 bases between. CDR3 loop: CASSLGIRVRTGELFF. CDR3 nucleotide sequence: TGTGCCAGCAGCTTAGGGATCAGGGTGCGGACCGGGGAGCTGTTTTTT.

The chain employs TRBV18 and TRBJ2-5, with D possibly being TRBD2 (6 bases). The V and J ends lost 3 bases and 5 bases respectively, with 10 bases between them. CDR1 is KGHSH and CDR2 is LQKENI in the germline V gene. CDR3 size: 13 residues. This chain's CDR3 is CASSPVSGETQYF. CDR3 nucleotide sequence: TGTGCCAGCTCACCGGTCAGCGGGGAGACCCAGTACTTC.

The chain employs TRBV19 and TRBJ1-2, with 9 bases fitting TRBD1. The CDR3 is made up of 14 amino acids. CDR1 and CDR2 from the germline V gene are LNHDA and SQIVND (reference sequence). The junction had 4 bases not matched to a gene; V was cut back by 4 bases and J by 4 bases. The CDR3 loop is CASSRGQGGYGYTF. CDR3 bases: TGTGCCAGTAGTAGGGGACAGGGAGGCTATGGCTACACCTTC.